This T cell receptor beta chain is drawn from a study of cytomegalovirus exposure and HLA in healthy donors. Study-wide results and caveats: A later analysis appeared to link common viral pathogens to several of the most significant clusters. A likely sequencing artifact accounted for one observed cluster of highly shared sequence variants.

The V gene's germline CDR1 is MDHEN and CDR2 SYDVKM. After removal of 6 bases from V and 4 bases from J, the junction contained 7 bases not matched to a gene. The CDR3 loop spans 17 amino acids. In the PCR, 60 Vbeta and 13 Jbeta primers were used. The data were produced by immunoSEQ multiplex PCR, yet TCRdb's version contains in-frame clones alone and is incomplete. The sample comprises roughly 100,000 clones, roughly 80% of which are singletons, and under 4.5% rests with the top ten. As concerns this clone: Its target is not known.

Healthy donors of bone marrow made up the group. The TCR originated in a man aged 50 to 60 in good health and CMV-seropositive. The V gene is TRBV28, the J gene TRBJ2-2; 14 nucleotides line up with TRBD2. Sequenced: PBMCs. CDR3 bases: TGTGCCAGCAGCCACTTGACTAGCGGGAGGGGCACCGGGGAGCTGTTTTTT. It specifies CASSHLTSGRGTGELFF. Full variable domain (remainder filled in from reference TRBV28 and TRBJ2-2): DVKVTQSSRYLVKRTGEKVFLECVQDMDHENMFWYRQDPGLGLRLIYFSYDVKMKEKGDIPEGYSVSREKKERFSLILESASTNQTSMYLCASSHLTSGRGTGELFFGEGSRLTVL.